This is a list of T cell receptor beta chains from one sample in a study of cytomegalovirus exposure and HLA in healthy donors. Produced via immunoSEQ multiplex PCR; TCRdb's table is partial and in-frame only. Of over 150,000 clones in the sample, 76% were seen once. The sequenced material came from PBMCs. The source of these receptors is a man between 60 and 70 years old in good health and CMV-seronegative. Both conserved end residues are part of each CDR3. The D gene is left open where the match is weak. Size tells how often a clone was seen (once, few, many) or the class of an expanded clone, and some rows leave it out.

J: TRBJ2-7
D: TRBD1
size: NA
V: TRBV6-5
CDR3: CASSINQGVGEQYF
DNA: TGTGCCAGCAGTATCAACCAGGGGGTTGGGGAGCAGTACTTC

J: TRBJ1-2
D: TRBD1
size: NA
V: TRBV10-1
CDR3: CAGGTGQGEGYTF
DNA: TGCGCCGGGGGGACGGGACAGGGCGAAGGCTACACCTTC

J: TRBJ1-1
D: NA
size: NA
V: TRBV19
CDR3: CASSIQQSNTEAFF
DNA: TGTGCCAGTAGTATTCAACAGTCGAACACTGAAGCTTTCTTT

J: TRBJ1-4
D: TRBD1
size: NA
V: TRBV18
CDR3: CASSPPGQGNEKLFF
DNA: TGTGCCAGCTCACCACCGGGACAGGGGAATGAAAAACTGTTTTTT

J: TRBJ1-3
D: TRBD1
size: few
V: TRBV19
CDR3: CASSPQGEGNTIYF
DNA: TGTGCCAGTAGTCCGCAGGGGGAAGGAAACACCATATATTTT

J: TRBJ2-7
D: TRBD2
size: NA
V: TRBV7-8
CDR3: CASSLATGLAGAYEQYF
DNA: TGTGCCAGCAGCTTAGCTACGGGACTAGCGGGAGCTTACGAGCAGTACTTC

J: TRBJ2-2
D: TRBD1
size: once
V: TRBV5-1
CDR3: CASRPGTENTGELFF
DNA: TGCGCCAGCAGACCCGGGACAGAGAACACCGGGGAGCTGTTTTTT

J: TRBJ2-1
D: TRBD2
size: NA
V: TRBV7-2
CDR3: CASSLGSSGRYNEQFF
DNA: TGTGCCAGCAGCTTAGGATCGAGCGGGAGGTACAATGAGCAGTTCTTC

J: TRBJ2-5
D: TRBD2
size: NA
V: TRBV19
CDR3: CASSTGTSAQETQYF
DNA: TGTGCCAGTAGTACAGGGACTAGCGCCCAGGAGACCCAGTACTTC

J: TRBJ2-5
D: NA
size: NA
V: TRBV11-2
CDR3: CASSSPRSRHGRAQYF
DNA: TGTGCCAGCAGCTCGCCACGGAGCAGACATGGCAGGGCCCAGTACTTC

J: TRBJ2-1
D: NA
size: NA
V: TRBV4-1
CDR3: CASSLPASQNEQFF
DNA: TGCGCCAGCAGCCTCCCGGCTAGCCAAAATGAGCAGTTCTTC

J: TRBJ1-4
D: NA
size: NA
V: TRBV19
CDR3: CASSEASTNEKLFF
DNA: TGTGCCAGTAGTGAAGCGTCAACTAATGAAAAACTGTTTTTT

J: TRBJ2-7
D: NA
size: NA
V: TRBV2
CDR3: CASILTEGSEQYF
DNA: TGTGCCAGCATCCTCACGGAGGGTTCCGAGCAGTACTTC

J: TRBJ1-1
D: NA
size: NA
V: TRBV7-9
CDR3: CASSSESGLTNTEAFF
DNA: TGTGCCAGCAGCTCGGAATCGGGACTAACAAACACTGAAGCTTTCTTT

J: TRBJ2-2
D: TRBD2
size: NA
V: TRBV7-6
CDR3: CASSSPGLAGFTGELFF
DNA: TGTGCCAGCAGCTCACCAGGACTAGCGGGATTCACCGGGGAGCTGTTTTTT

J: TRBJ2-7
D: TRBD1
size: NA
V: TRBV10-1
CDR3: CASIPDRVSSYEQYF
DNA: TGCGCCAGTATCCCCGACAGGGTTTCTTCCTACGAGCAGTACTTC

J: TRBJ2-2
D: TRBD1
size: NA
V: TRBV5-1
CDR3: CASSTGQGGTGELFF
DNA: TGCGCCAGCAGCACGGGACAGGGGGGGACCGGGGAGCTGTTTTTT

J: TRBJ1-5
D: TRBD1
size: NA
V: TRBV28
CDR3: CASSDGQGNQPQHF
DNA: TGTGCCAGCAGCGACGGACAGGGGAATCAGCCCCAGCATTTT

J: TRBJ2-1
D: TRBD2
size: NA
V: TRBV29-1
CDR3: CSVPGLAEYNEQFF
DNA: TGCAGCGTCCCGGGACTAGCGGAGTACAATGAGCAGTTCTTC

J: TRBJ1-6
D: NA
size: NA
V: TRBV7-2
CDR3: CASSLTGSGDSPLHF
DNA: TGTGCCAGCAGCTTAACGGGCTCAGGGGATTCACCCCTCCACTTT

J: TRBJ2-3
D: NA
size: NA
V: TRBV6-1
CDR3: CASSTGPDTQYF
DNA: TGTGCCAGCAGTACAGGGCCTGATACGCAGTATTTT

J: TRBJ1-4
D: TRBD1
size: NA
V: TRBV4-3
CDR3: CASSQNPGQYNEKLFF
DNA: TGCGCCAGCAGCCAAAATCCGGGACAGTATAATGAAAAACTGTTTTTT

J: TRBJ2-7
D: NA
size: NA
V: TRBV5-1
CDR3: CASSLAQSYEQYF
DNA: TGCGCCAGCAGCTTGGCACAGAGCTACGAGCAGTACTTC

J: TRBJ2-1
D: TRBD1
size: NA
V: TRBV18
CDR3: CASRNHQGGVKGDEQFF
DNA: TGTGCCAGCCGAAACCACCAAGGGGGCGTCAAGGGCGATGAGCAGTTCTTC

J: TRBJ2-7
D: TRBD2
size: NA
V: TRBV6-4
CDR3: CATPGLAGGLSYEQYF
DNA: TGTGCCACCCCGGGACTAGCGGGGGGCCTCTCCTACGAGCAGTACTTC

J: TRBJ2-4
D: NA
size: NA
V: TRBV15
CDR3: CATSTGVIRGRLAKNIQYF
DNA: TGTGCCACCAGCACGGGCGTGATCAGGGGCCGCCTAGCCAAAAACATTCAGTACTTC

J: TRBJ2-4
D: TRBD2
size: NA
V: TRBV13
CDR3: CASSLLAGGPLAKNIQYF
DNA: TGTGCCAGCAGCCTGCTAGCGGGAGGGCCCTTAGCCAAAAACATTCAGTACTTC

J: TRBJ2-5
D: NA
size: NA
V: TRBV27
CDR3: CASSSRGQETQYF
DNA: TGTGCCAGCAGTTCCAGGGGCCAAGAGACCCAGTACTTC

J: TRBJ2-5
D: TRBD2
size: NA
V: TRBV5-1
CDR3: CASSRGTSVSVYQETQYF
DNA: TGCGCCAGCAGCCGGGGGACTAGCGTCTCGGTGTACCAAGAGACCCAGTACTTC

J: TRBJ1-4
D: NA
size: NA
V: TRBV2
CDR3: CASTEYGRATNEKLFF
DNA: TGTGCCAGCACGGAGTATGGGAGGGCAACTAATGAAAAACTGTTTTTT

J: TRBJ1-2
D: TRBD1
size: once
V: TRBV5-1
CDR3: CASSLAGTGGPGYTF
DNA: TGCGCCAGCAGCTTGGCCGGGACAGGGGGGCCTGGCTACACCTTC

J: TRBJ2-7
D: TRBD1
size: NA
V: TRBV7-2
CDR3: CASNLQGQGFYEQYF
DNA: TGTGCCAGCAACTTACAGGGACAGGGTTTCTACGAGCAGTACTTC

J: TRBJ2-4
D: NA
size: NA
V: TRBV23-1
CDR3: CASSHPGLIAKNIQYF
DNA: TGCGCCAGCAGTCACCCCGGACTGATAGCCAAAAACATTCAGTACTTC

J: TRBJ2-7
D: NA
size: few
V: TRBV7-2
CDR3: CASSLGRDAYEQYF
DNA: TGTGCCAGCAGCTTAGGGCGGGATGCCTACGAGCAGTACTTC

J: TRBJ2-6
D: NA
size: few
V: TRBV6-1
CDR3: CASSEGGLSGANVLTF
DNA: TGTGCCAGCAGTGAAGGCGGCCTCTCTGGGGCCAACGTCCTGACTTTC

J: TRBJ1-5
D: TRBD1
size: NA
V: TRBV30
CDR3: CAWSASGGQPQHF
DNA: TGTGCCTGGAGTGCCTCAGGGGGGCAGCCCCAGCATTTT

J: TRBJ2-7
D: TRBD2
size: NA
V: TRBV28
CDR3: CASSAPAGAGGIHEQYF
DNA: TGTGCCAGCAGTGCCCCGGCAGGAGCGGGAGGGATCCACGAGCAGTACTTC

J: TRBJ2-7
D: TRBD1
size: NA
V: TRBV5-5
CDR3: CASRWDRETSYEQYF
DNA: TGTGCCAGCCGATGGGACAGGGAGACCTCCTACGAGCAGTACTTC

J: TRBJ2-1
D: TRBD1
size: NA
V: TRBV29-1
CDR3: CSVARQGVYNEQFF
DNA: TGCAGCGTTGCGCGACAGGGGGTCTACAATGAGCAGTTCTTC

J: TRBJ1-3
D: NA
size: few
V: TRBV28
CDR3: CASSRQTSSGNTIYF
DNA: TGTGCCAGCAGTCGACAGACAAGTTCTGGAAACACCATATATTTT

J: TRBJ2-1
D: NA
size: NA
V: TRBV4-1
CDR3: CASSQIQGGKFF
DNA: TGCGCCAGCAGCCAGATACAGGGGGGGAAGTTCTTC

J: TRBJ1-1
D: NA
size: few
V: TRBV28
CDR3: CASRPGLIRTSMNTEAFF
DNA: TGTGCCAGCAGACCAGGACTAATCCGGACCTCCATGAACACTGAAGCTTTCTTT

J: TRBJ1-1
D: NA
size: few
V: TRBV7-9
CDR3: CASSASGGNTEAFF
DNA: TGTGCCAGCAGCGCGTCGGGAGGGAACACTGAAGCTTTCTTT

J: TRBJ2-5
D: TRBD2
size: few
V: TRBV7-9
CDR3: CASSLSNGGGEETQYF
DNA: TGTGCCAGCAGCCTTTCAAACGGCGGGGGGGAAGAGACCCAGTACTTC

J: TRBJ2-2
D: NA
size: NA
V: TRBV7-9
CDR3: CASSLAQGRGSTGELFF
DNA: TGTGCCAGCAGCTTAGCTCAGGGAAGGGGGAGCACCGGGGAGCTGTTTTTT

J: TRBJ2-2
D: TRBD2
size: NA
V: TRBV6-1
CDR3: CASRLARAAGELFF
DNA: TGTGCCAGTCGACTAGCCCGTGCTGCCGGGGAGCTGTTTTTT

J: TRBJ2-3
D: TRBD2
size: NA
V: TRBV29-1
CDR3: CSVEVFPGGDGITDTQYF
DNA: TGCAGCGTTGAAGTTTTCCCGGGAGGGGATGGAATTACAGATACGCAGTATTTT

J: TRBJ2-3
D: NA
size: NA
V: TRBV5-1
CDR3: CASSLATGSTDTQYF
DNA: TGCGCCAGCAGCTTGGCGACGGGTAGCACAGATACGCAGTATTTT